The sequence of this T cell receptor beta chain was determined in a study of regulatory T cells in long-lasting Graves disease. Study in general: Graves' patients with a new diagnosis had received antithyroid drugs under 3 months.

The ends lost 6 bases at V and 8 bases at J; junction bases unmatched: 8. The germline V gene has CDR1 DFQATT and CDR2 SNEGSKA (reference sequence). The CDR3 totals 13 residues. For TCR beta, libraries came from iRepertoire HTBI primers and Arm-PCR of CDR3 regions. TCRdb re-derived calls from the multiplex PCR reads in MiXCR, one entry per CDR3 protein. The repertoire holds 530,000 or so distinct CDR3 sequences, with roughly 13% as singletons. As for time point: newly diagnosed GD, antithyroid drugs for less than 3 months. Researchers made the TCR library from RNA that was extracted from PBMCs. This sample was shared with a second study, whose subject was T cells in Graves' hyperthyroidism and ophthalmopathy. That publication notes: The study used the HTBI primer set for a first-round RT-PCR of the TCR CDR3.

The starting material was peripheral blood mononuclear cells (PBMCs), obtained at new diagnosis, from a patient treated with antithyroid drugs. This receptor was identified in a man aged 25-45 years with Graves disease. The chain has TRBV20-1 and TRBJ1-2; 11 bases fit TRBD1. In DNA form, the CDR3 reads TGCAGTGCACCTCCGGGACAGGGGGAAGGCTACACCTTC. This gives the protein CSAPPGQGEGYTF.